The present TCR beta chain was sequenced within a study of graft-versus-host responses after intestinal transplantation. In the study overall: Transplants given to recipients were multivisceral, liver-intestinal, or isolated intestinal. Tacrolimus and steroids were given for two to three years to all recipients after anti-thymocyte globulin induction.

Worth noting for this clone: As yet, its antigen is unknown.

This CDR3 contains 10 residues. The germline V gene has CDR1 SGHNT and CDR2 YYREEE (reference sequence). Trimming stripped 3 bases from V and 7 bases from J, with 5 bases between. Whole-study findings and limits: Investigators detected GvH clones in recipient marrow, with some emerging earlier in ileum or blood.

TCRdb keeps only in-frame clones here, not all; method: immunoSEQ multiplex PCR. The table lists over 75,000 clones, around nine tenths of them singletons. The sequencing used unstimulated CD4+ T cells sorted from spleen or lymph node cells, collected before intestinal transplant. The receptor's source is a human donor who received an intestinal transplant. The chain combines TRBV5-4 with TRBJ2-7; D possibly corresponds to TRBD1 (5 bases). The CDR3 loop reads CASSYREQYF. DNA for the CDR3: TGTGCCAGCAGCTACAGGGAGCAGTACTTC. The full variable domain, with the rest looked up from reference TRBV5-4 and TRBJ2-7, is ETGVTQSPTHLIKTRGQQVTLRCSSQSGHNTVSWYQQALGQGPQFIFQYYREEENGRGNFPPRFSGLQFPNYSSELNVNALELDDSALYLCASSYREQYFGPGTRLTVT.